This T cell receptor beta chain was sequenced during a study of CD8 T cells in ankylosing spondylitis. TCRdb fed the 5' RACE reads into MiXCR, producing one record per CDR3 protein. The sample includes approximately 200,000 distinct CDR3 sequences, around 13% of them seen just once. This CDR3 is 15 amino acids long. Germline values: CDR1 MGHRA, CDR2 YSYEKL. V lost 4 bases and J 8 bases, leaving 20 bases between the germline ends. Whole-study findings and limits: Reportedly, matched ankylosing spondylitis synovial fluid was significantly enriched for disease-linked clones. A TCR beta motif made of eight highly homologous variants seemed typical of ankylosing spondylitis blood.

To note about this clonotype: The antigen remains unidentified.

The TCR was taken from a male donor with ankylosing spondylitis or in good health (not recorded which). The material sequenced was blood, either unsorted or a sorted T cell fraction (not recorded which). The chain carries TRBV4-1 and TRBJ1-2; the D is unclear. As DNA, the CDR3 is TGCGCCAGCAGCCCCTTCTCCTCGGCCGTCGAGGGCTACACCTTC. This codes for CASSPFSSAVEGYTF.